What follows are 17 T cell receptor beta chains derived from one specimen sequenced in a study of control samples from healthy donors and cancer patients. The method was immunoSEQ multiplex PCR; TCRdb's version includes in-frame clones alone and lacks a portion of them. The sample includes 90,000 or so clones, 85% of them seen just once. Sequenced: blood. These receptors were collected from a man aged 30 to 39 in good health.

The chain combines TRBV3-1 (or the pseudogene TRBV3-2) with TRBJ1-2; no clear D. This CDR3 spans 14 amino acids. Germline V gene data show CDR1 as LGHDT and CDR2 as YNNKEL (reference sequence). V was trimmed by 1 base and J by 3 bases, leaving 9 bases between them. The CDR3 DNA reads TGTGCCAGCAGCCAAGTCCCGTTCGACTATGGCTACACCTTC. Translation gives CASSQVPFDYGYTF.

The rearrangement uses TRBV7-9 and TRBJ1-6; no clear D gene. The V end lost 2 bases, the J end lost 7 bases, and 12 bases lay between the germline ends. The CDR3 loop spans 15 amino acids. The germline V gene has CDR1 SEHNR and CDR2 FQNEAQ (reference sequence). CDR3 nucleotides: TGTGCCAGCAGCTTAAGCGCTCCAAGGAATTCACCCCTCCACTTT. Amino acids: CASSLSAPRNSPLHF.

This clone was detected ten times or more. This sample also contains other DNA sequences that code for the same CDR3. The chain has TRBV3-1 (or the pseudogene TRBV3-2) and TRBJ1-3; D is perhaps TRBD1 (5 bases). The CDR3 is made up of 16 amino acids. Looked up from germline, CDR1 is LGHDT and CDR2 is YNNKEL (reference sequence). V lost 0 bases and J lost 2, with 11 bases in between. CDR3 in amino acids: CASSQDWAGAGNTIYF. DNA of the CDR3: TGTGCCAGCAGCCAAGATTGGGCGGGGGCTGGAAACACCATATATTTT.

The V and J genes are TRBV6-5 and TRBJ2-6, with no clear D. Trimming pared 7 bases from V and 4 bases from J, leaving 8 bases between. The CDR3 contains 13 residues. Germline CDR1 reads MNHEY; CDR2 reads SVGAGI. The CDR3 protein is CASTRAGANVLTF. CDR3 sequence (DNA): TGTGCCAGCACTAGGGCCGGGGCCAACGTCCTGACTTTC.

The J gene is TRBJ2-1, the V gene TRBV27; D possibly corresponds to TRBD2 (5 bases). CDR3 length: 13 amino acids. V was clipped by 5 bases and J by 9 bases, with 14 bases between them. Germline-derived CDR1 and CDR2 are MNHEY and SMNVEV (reference sequence). In DNA form, the CDR3 reads TGTGCCAGCAGTATAACTGGAGGCAGTGAGCAGTTCTTC. This codes for CASSITGGSEQFF.

The V call is TRBV6-6, the J call TRBJ1-6; 10 nucleotides match TRBD1. CDR1 is MNHNY and CDR2 is SVGAGI in the germline V gene (reference sequence). The CDR3 loop spans 14 amino acids. The V gene end was trimmed by 10 bases and the J gene end by 7 bases; junction bases not matched to a gene: 7. The CDR3 reads CAISGTGENSPLHF. The CDR3 DNA reads TGTGCCATATCCGGGACAGGGGAGAATTCACCCCTCCACTTT.

V and J are TRBV6-5 and TRBJ1-2; no firm D call. CDR1 is MNHEY and CDR2 is SVGAGI in the germline V gene. Trimming removed 2 bases at V and 0 bases at J, with 7 bases between. CDR3 length: 14 amino acids. In nucleotides, the CDR3 is TGTGCCAGCAGTTACGCGCAAACTAACTATGGCTACACCTTC. Its translation: CASSYAQTNYGYTF.

The chain has TRBV5-5 and TRBJ2-7; no clear D. From germline, CDR1 is SGHKS and CDR2 YYEKEE (reference sequence). The CDR3 contains 16 residues. V lost 5 bases and J lost 2, with 20 bases in between. CDR3 protein: CASSIGPRTETYEQYF. DNA for the CDR3: TGTGCCAGCAGTATAGGTCCTAGGACGGAGACCTACGAGCAGTACTTC.

V gene TRBV27 combines with J gene TRBJ2-7; tentatively, D is TRBD1 or TRBD2 (5 bases each). The ends were cut back, 8 bases at V and 3 bases at J, with 14 bases in the middle. The CDR3 consists of 13 residues. Germline loops: CDR1 MNHEY, CDR2 SMNVEV (reference sequence). CDR3 sequence (DNA): TGTGCCAGCGGACCCGGGGCATACTACGAGCAGTACTTC. As protein: CASGPGAYYEQYF.

The chain has TRBV19 and TRBJ2-1; 9 bases are shared with TRBD1. CDR3 length equals 12 residues. Trimming took 6 bases from V and 6 from J; bases not matched to a gene: 0. Germline CDR1 LNHDA, CDR2 SQIVND (reference sequence). CDR3 loop: CASRTGGNEQFF. CDR3 nucleotide sequence: TGTGCCAGTAGGACAGGGGGCAATGAGCAGTTCTTC. Variable domain in full (rest from reference TRBV19 and TRBJ2-1): DGGITQSPKYLFRKEGQNVTLSCEQNLNHDAMYWYRQDPGQGLRLIYYSQIVNDFQKGDIAEGYSVSREKKESFPLTVTSAQKNPTAFYLCASRTGGNEQFFGPGTRLTVL.

J is TRBJ1-2 and V is TRBV5-4; D call uncertain. V was cut by 6 bases and J by 3 bases, with 15 bases left in between. The CDR3 is 14 residues long. The V gene's germline CDR1 is SGHNT and CDR2 YYREEE (reference sequence). The CDR3 loop is CASNRQASDYGYTF. In nucleotides, the CDR3 is TGTGCCAGCAACCGCCAGGCCTCAGACTATGGCTACACCTTC. Full variable domain (missing parts from reference TRBV5-4 and TRBJ1-2): ETGVTQSPTHLIKTRGQQVTLRCSSQSGHNTVSWYQQALGQGPQFIFQYYREEENGRGNFPPRFSGLQFPNYSSELNVNALELDDSALYLCASNRQASDYGYTFGSGTRLTVV.

The chain carries TRBV5-1 and TRBJ2-3; 7 nucleotides align to TRBD1. This CDR3 contains 17 residues. CDR1 SGHRS and CDR2 YFSETQ come from the germline V gene. Unmatched junction bases numbered 11, after V lost 4 bases and J lost 0 bases. Here the CDR3 DNA reads TGCGCCAGCAGCCCTATCCCGACAGGGATTAGCACAGATACGCAGTATTTT. Its protein is CASSPIPTGISTDTQYF. Full variable domain (outside the CDR3, taken from reference TRBV5-1 and TRBJ2-3): KAGVTQTPRYLIKTRGQQVTLSCSPISGHRSVSWYQQTPGQGLQFLFEYFSETQRNKGNFPGRFSGRQFSNSRSEMNVSTLELGDSALYLCASSPIPTGISTDTQYFGPGTRLTVL.

This chain links TRBV5-8 with TRBJ1-5; TRBD1 matches at 7 bases. The germline V gene encodes CDR1 SGHTS and CDR2 YDEGEE. This CDR3 is built from 19 residues. The V segment lost 4 bases and the J segment 1 base; nucleotides outside the gene matches: 17. CDR3 nucleotide sequence: TGTGCCAGCAGCGTGGCGGACAGGCGGGGGGTATCGAGCAATCAGCCCCAGCATTTT. Translating gives CASSVADRRGVSSNQPQHF.

The chain recombines TRBV7-8 with TRBJ2-3, with TRBD2 matching 10 bases. V lost 0 bases to trimming and J lost 2 bases; unmatched junction nucleotides: 8. The CDR3 is made up of 18 amino acids. The germline V gene has CDR1 SGHVS and CDR2 FQNEAQ. CDR3 nucleotides: TGTGCCAGCAGCTTAGCCCCTTGGACTAGCGGTATCACAGATACGCAGTATTTT. This encodes CASSLAPWTSGITDTQYF. Looking up the rest from reference TRBV7-8 and TRBJ2-3 gives the full variable domain: GAGVSQSPRYKVAKRGQDVALRCDPISGHVSLFWYQQALGQGPEFLTYFQNEAQLDKSGLPSDRFFAERPEGSVSTLKIQRTQQEDSAVYLCASSLAPWTSGITDTQYFGPGTRLTVL.

V and J are TRBV30 and TRBJ2-7; TRBD1 aligns across 12 bases. J lost 4 bases, V lost 3 bases, and 10 bases had no gene match. CDR3 length: 16 amino acids. Germline-derived CDR1 and CDR2 are GTSNPN and SVGIG (reference sequence). CDR3 residues: CAWSRRDRGLSYEQYF. DNA for the CDR3: TGTGCCTGGAGCCGCCGGGACAGGGGGCTTAGTTACGAGCAGTACTTC. Together with reference TRBV30 and TRBJ2-7, the CDR3 gives the full variable domain: SQTIHQWPATLVQPVGSPLSLECTVEGTSNPNLYWYRQAAGRGLQLLFYSVGIGQISSEVPQNLSASRPQDRQFILSSKKLLLSDSGFYLCAWSRRDRGLSYEQYFGPGTRLTVT.

In its sample, this clone was seen once. V is TRBV19 and J is TRBJ2-7; possibly TRBD1 or TRBD2 for D (5 bases each). Germline CDR1 is LNHDA and CDR2 is SQIVND (reference sequence). The CDR3 spans 14 residues. V lost 3 bases to trimming and J lost 1 base, with 10 bases between them. The CDR3 bases are TGTGCCAGTAGTATGACAGAGGGTTCCTACGAGCAGTACTTC. It specifies CASSMTEGSYEQYF. Drawing the rest from reference TRBV19 and TRBJ2-7, the complete variable domain is DGGITQSPKYLFRKEGQNVTLSCEQNLNHDAMYWYRQDPGQGLRLIYYSQIVNDFQKGDIAEGYSVSREKKESFPLTVTSAQKNPTAFYLCASSMTEGSYEQYFGPGTRLTVT.

V and J are TRBV11-2 and TRBJ2-3; 15 nucleotides agree with TRBD2. J lost 4 bases, V lost 4 bases, and 3 bases had no gene match. Germline CDR1 and CDR2: SGHAT and FQNNGV. The CDR3 contains 16 residues. The CDR3 DNA is TGTGCCAGCAGCTCCTGGACTAGCGGGGGGGCAGATACGCAGTATTTT. Protein sequence: CASSSWTSGGADTQYF.